This T cell receptor beta chain was retrieved from a study of T cell changes during pregnancy in multiple sclerosis. Germline V gene data show CDR1 as SGHRS and CDR2 as YFSETQ. The CDR3 runs to 16 residues. V lost 0 bases, J lost 2 bases, and 15 bases lay in between. Sequenced by immunoSEQ multiplex PCR; TCRdb stores in-frame clones only, minus some. The sample lists roughly 61,000 clones; roughly 94% were seen once. The chain has TRBV5-1 and TRBJ2-7, with D perhaps matching TRBD1 (7 bases). The material sequenced was CD8+ T cells from peripheral blood mononuclear cells, taken after pregnancy. This sequence originates from a female donor with multiple sclerosis, enrolled in a pregnancy study. This chain's CDR3 is CASSLGARDRTYEQYF. CDR3 DNA sequence: TGCGCCAGCAGCTTGGGCGCGCGGGACAGAACCTACGAGCAGTACTTC.